The 29 T cell receptor beta chains given below trace back to one sample, sequenced in a study of blood T cell repertoires in COVID-19. The table came from immunoSEQ multiplex PCR; TCRdb's copy has only in-frame clones and leaves some out. The sample carries 85,000 to 95,000 clones, around 86% recorded once. The source material was peripheral blood. These receptors were taken from a woman of 80 years or more with acute or convalescent COVID-19.

The V gene is TRBV7-8, the J gene TRBJ2-2, with 7 bases matching TRBD2. In germline, CDR1 is SGHVS, CDR2 FQNEAQ. V lost 5 bases and J lost 4; bases outside the gene matches: 7. CDR3 length: 15 amino acids. In nucleotides, the CDR3 is TGTGCCAGCAGCAGCGGGGCGGGGGTCACCGGGGAGCTGTTTTTT. Protein: CASSSGAGVTGELFF. Based on the CDR3 plus reference TRBV7-8 and TRBJ2-2, the full variable domain is GAGVSQSPRYKVAKRGQDVALRCDPISGHVSLFWYQQALGQGPEFLTYFQNEAQLDKSGLPSDRFFAERPEGSVSTLKIQRTQQEDSAVYLCASSSGAGVTGELFFGEGSRLTVL.

This chain links TRBV27 with TRBJ1-2; 11 bases align to TRBD1. Germline trimming cut 5 bases from V and 1 base from J; bases unmatched to any gene: 12. CDR1 is MNHEY, CDR2 SMNVEV, per germline (reference sequence). The CDR3 contains 18 residues. CDR3 amino acids: CASSLKSRDRGYNYGYTF. The CDR3 nucleotides read TGTGCCAGCAGTCTCAAAAGCCGGGACAGGGGGTATAACTATGGCTACACCTTC.

The chain uses TRBV11-2 and TRBJ2-1, with 14 bases matching TRBD2. With 5 bases clipped from V and 3 bases from J, the junction kept 6 bases outside the gene matches. Germline V gene data show CDR1 as SGHAT and CDR2 as FQNNGV. The CDR3 spans 17 residues. The CDR3 spells CASSPGTSGGLYNEQFF. For the CDR3, the DNA is TGTGCCAGCAGCCCCGGGACTAGCGGGGGCCTCTACAATGAGCAGTTCTTC.

The chain has TRBV10-3 and TRBJ2-6, with 8 bases identical to TRBD1. The V and J ends lost 6 bases and 2 bases, in that order; junction bases with no gene match: 3. This CDR3 contains 15 residues. Looked up from germline, CDR1 is ENHRY and CDR2 is SYGVKD. The CDR3 protein is CAIRGQGTGANVLTF. DNA of the CDR3: TGTGCCATCAGAGGACAGGGAACTGGGGCCAACGTCCTGACTTTC.

The rearrangement links TRBV11-2 to TRBJ1-1, with a tentative D call TRBD1 (5 bases). The V and J ends lost 5 bases and 2 bases respectively, with 12 bases between them. Germline CDR1 is SGHAT and CDR2 is FQNNGV. This CDR3 has 14 amino acids. In DNA, the CDR3 is TGTGCCAGCAGCCCAAGGCAGGGTAACACTGAAGCTTTCTTT. Its translation: CASSPRQGNTEAFF.

This chain uses TRBV9 with TRBJ2-7; D perhaps matches TRBD2 (6 bases). Per germline, CDR1 SGDLS and CDR2 YYNGEE. Trimming took 2 bases from V and 7 from J, leaving 16 bases between them. There are 14 residues in the CDR3. As DNA, the CDR3 is TGTGCCAGCAGCGTGGCTAGCGTCAGAGCTGAGCAGTACTTC. It codes for CASSVASVRAEQYF.

CDR3 loop: CASSLGGLSGNTIYF. Written as DNA, the CDR3 is TGTGCCAGTAGTCTAGGCGGACTCTCTGGAAACACCATATATTTT. The chain carries TRBV19 and TRBJ1-3; D ambiguous. The CDR3 consists of 15 residues. Trimming shortened V by 5 bases and J by 0 bases, and 11 bases separated the two germline ends. The germline gives CDR1 LNHDA, CDR2 SQIVND (reference sequence).

CDR3 DNA: TGTGCCAGCAGCCATCCACAGGGGCCCGAGGAGACCCAGTACTTC. This translates into CASSHPQGPEETQYF. This sequence joins TRBV3-1 (or the pseudogene TRBV3-2) and TRBJ2-5, with 7 bases aligning to TRBD1. The CDR3 runs to 15 residues. Germline assignment: CDR1 LGHDT and CDR2 YNNKEL (reference sequence). Unmatched junction bases numbered 9, after V lost 3 bases and J lost 5 bases.

The chain joins TRBV4-3 to TRBJ1-2; 9 bases are shared with TRBD1. This CDR3 has 15 amino acids. Germline V gene data show CDR1 as LGHNA and CDR2 as YSLEER. V lost 5 bases and J lost 6; bases outside the gene matches: 10. In DNA form, the CDR3 reads TGCGCCAGCAGCTTCCGAGCCGGGACAGGGAATGGCTACACCTTC. This translates into CASSFRAGTGNGYTF.

V usage is TRBV18 and J usage is TRBJ1-4, with unresolved D. Germline V CDR1 and CDR2: KGHSH, LQKENI. The CDR3 contains 13 residues. V shed 5 bases and J shed 7 bases, with 11 bases lying between them. Here the CDR3 DNA reads TGTGCCAGCTCAACCGGGATCGGTGAAAAACTGTTTTTT. This gives the protein CASSTGIGEKLFF.

This clone was counted once. The rearrangement joins TRBV14 to TRBJ1-1, with 12 bases lining up with TRBD1. Germline-derived CDR1 and CDR2 are SGHDN and FVKESK. This CDR3 has 17 residues. V lost 4 bases to trimming and J lost 3 bases; unmatched junction nucleotides: 9. CDR3 DNA sequence: TGTGCCAGCAGCCCCCCCCGGGGGACAGGGGGCTACACTGAAGCTTTCTTT. It specifies CASSPPRGTGGYTEAFF.

The V and J genes are TRBV29-1 and TRBJ1-3; 9 bases match TRBD1. The germline V gene encodes CDR1 SQVTM and CDR2 ANQGSEA. The CDR3 has 14 amino acids. With V trimmed by 6 bases and J by 2 bases, 5 bases remained unmatched. This CDR3 is CSVGQGMAGNTIYF. The CDR3 coding sequence is TGCAGCGTCGGACAGGGGATGGCTGGAAACACCATATATTTT.

This clone showed up just once. The V gene is TRBV30, the J gene TRBJ2-5, with a tentative D call TRBD2 (6 bases). Trimming stripped 0 bases from V and 1 base from J, with 9 bases between. Per germline, CDR1 GTSNPN and CDR2 SVGIG (reference sequence). This CDR3 region has 14 residues. The CDR3 coding sequence is TGTGCCTGGAGTGTTGGGCGGGGCCAAGAGACCCAGTACTTC. This sequence encodes CAWSVGRGQETQYF. The full variable domain, its missing parts supplied by reference TRBV30 and TRBJ2-5, is SQTIHQWPATLVQPVGSPLSLECTVEGTSNPNLYWYRQAAGRGLQLLFYSVGIGQISSEVPQNLSASRPQDRQFILSSKKLLLSDSGFYLCAWSVGRGQETQYFGPGTRLLVL.

This clone was seen a single time. V gene TRBV5-5 combines with J gene TRBJ1-5; 7 bases align to TRBD1. The germline gives CDR1 SGHKS, CDR2 YYEKEE (reference sequence). V lost 0 bases and J lost 6; bases outside the gene matches: 9. The CDR3 totals 16 residues. CDR3 region: CASSLERQGISQPQHF. The CDR3 nucleotides are TGTGCCAGCAGCTTGGAGCGACAGGGTATTTCTCAGCCCCAGCATTTT.

This clone was detected once. The rearrangement links TRBV14 to TRBJ1-2; D not certain. The CDR3 extends over 13 amino acids. V was trimmed by 0 bases and J by 3 bases, leaving 5 bases between them. The V gene's germline CDR1 is SGHDN and CDR2 FVKESK. CDR3 residues: CASSQEGHYGYTF. The CDR3 nucleotides are TGTGCCAGCAGCCAAGAGGGCCACTATGGCTACACCTTC.

V gene TRBV10-2 combines with J gene TRBJ1-1, with a possible D match to TRBD1 (6 bases). This CDR3 spans 15 amino acids. Germline-derived CDR1 and CDR2 are WSHSY and SAAADI. V was clipped by 5 bases and J by 4 bases, with 17 bases between them. For the CDR3, the DNA is TGCGCCAGCAGTATTTTATCGGGACAATTCACTGAAGCTTTCTTT. It yields the protein CASSILSGQFTEAFF.

This CDR3 is CASSRTDTYEQYF. In nucleotides, the CDR3 is TGTGCCAGCTCACGGACGGACACCTACGAGCAGTACTTC. The chain has TRBV18 and TRBJ2-7; D perhaps matches TRBD1 (5 bases). V was clipped by 4 bases and J by 2 bases, with 9 bases between them. The CDR3 loop spans 13 amino acids. Germline V CDR1 and CDR2: KGHSH, LQKENI.

The chain recombines TRBV7-2 with TRBJ2-5; 11 positions agree with TRBD2. CDR3 length: 18 residues. J gave up 1 base and V 0 bases, and 7 bases lay outside the gene matches. Looked up from germline, CDR1 is SGHTA and CDR2 is FQGNSA. The DNA for the CDR3 is TGTGCCAGCAGCTTAGCGGCCAGACTAGCGGGGCCCCAAGAGACCCAGTACTTC. This encodes CASSLAARLAGPQETQYF.

CDR3: CASSLGDRGLEETQYF. DNA for the CDR3: TGTGCCAGCAGCTTAGGGGACAGGGGGCTGGAGGAGACCCAGTACTTC. The chain has TRBV11-2 and TRBJ2-5; 12 bases line up with TRBD1. Per the germline V gene, CDR1 is SGHAT and CDR2 is FQNNGV. The CDR3 is 16 amino acids. The V and J ends lost 1 base and 5 bases, in that order; junction bases with no gene match: 5.

The J gene is TRBJ1-3, the V gene TRBV6-2 or TRBV6-3; D remains unclear. CDR1 is MNHEY and CDR2 is SVGEGT in the germline V gene. Trimming shortened V by 6 bases and J by 2 bases, and 11 bases separated the two germline ends. The CDR3 is made up of 14 amino acids. The DNA of the CDR3 is TGTGCCAGCAGCAACCACCCTACTGGAAACACCATATATTTT. This encodes CASSNHPTGNTIYF.

The chain has TRBV30 and TRBJ2-1; TRBD2 aligns across 10 bases. V shed 0 bases and J 7 bases; nucleotides not matched to a gene: 6. The CDR3 totals 15 residues. Germline V gene data show CDR1 as GTSNPN and CDR2 as SVGIG (reference sequence). CDR3: CAWSVIAGGTNEQFF. The CDR3 DNA reads TGTGCCTGGAGTGTAATAGCGGGAGGAACGAATGAGCAGTTCTTC.

The rearrangement links TRBV4-3 to TRBJ2-7; possibly TRBD1 for D (5 bases). Germline values: CDR1 LGHNA, CDR2 YSLEER. The CDR3 is made up of 13 amino acids. Trimming left V 4 bases short and J 6 bases short, with 13 bases between. CDR3 amino acids: CASSRARGAEQYF. The CDR3, as DNA: TGCGCCAGCAGCCGAGCAAGGGGTGCCGAGCAGTACTTC.

This clone was recorded once. The CDR3 sequence is CASSISPGTVGGTQYF. CDR3 sequence (DNA): TGTGCCAGTAGTATTTCCCCGGGGACTGTGGGCGGTACGCAGTATTTT. The V call is TRBV19, the J call TRBJ2-3; maybe TRBD2 (6 bases). Trimming removed 3 bases from V and 8 bases from J, with 21 bases in between. The germline CDR1 and CDR2 sequences are LNHDA and SQIVND (reference sequence). This CDR3 is built from 16 residues.

This chain joins TRBV7-8 and TRBJ1-2; D unclear. With 0 bases removed from V and 4 bases from J, the gap between germline ends came to 12 bases. This CDR3 contains 15 residues. Germline V gene lookup returns CDR1 SGHVS and CDR2 FQNEAQ. CDR3 in amino acids: CASSLASQPSYGYTF. CDR3 DNA: TGTGCCAGCAGCTTAGCTTCACAGCCCTCCTATGGCTACACCTTC.

On this clone: In the same sample, other DNA sequences code for this CDR3. This chain joins TRBV5-4 and TRBJ1-2; a possible D gene is TRBD1 (5 bases). The CDR3 is 15 residues long. CDR1 and CDR2 from the germline V gene are SGHNT and YYREEE (reference sequence). With 0 bases removed from V and 3 bases from J, the gap between germline ends came to 12 bases. As DNA, the CDR3 is TGTGCCAGCAGCTTGGGGCAGGGTGGCTACTATGGCTACACCTTC. This encodes CASSLGQGGYYGYTF.

V and J are TRBV11-2 and TRBJ1-2; 8 nucleotides align to TRBD1. Germline V CDR1 and CDR2: SGHAT, FQNNGV. The CDR3 extends over 15 amino acids. The J segment lost 2 bases and the V segment lost 1 base, leaving 3 bases of the junction unmatched. The DNA for the CDR3 is TGTGCCAGCAGCTTAGTGTCAGGGGGCAACTATGGCTACACCTTC. This codes for CASSLVSGGNYGYTF.

The chain carries TRBV18 and TRBJ1-1, with 7 bases fitting TRBD1. CDR1 is KGHSH, CDR2 LQKENI, per germline. Unmatched junction bases numbered 5, after V lost 6 bases and J lost 1 base. The CDR3 runs 14 residues. Here the CDR3 DNA reads TGTGCCAGCTCGCCGGGACAGCGGAACACTGAAGCTTTCTTT. This encodes CASSPGQRNTEAFF.

The gene calls are TRBV6-1 and TRBJ2-5; 10 bases match TRBD2. V shed 0 bases, J shed 2 bases, and the junction held 6 bases outside the gene matches. The CDR3 runs 17 residues. Germline V gene data show CDR1 as MNHNS and CDR2 as SASEGT. The CDR3 bases are TGTGCCAGCAGTGAAGCTCTAGCGGGGGCTTTGCAAGAGACCCAGTACTTC. As protein: CASSEALAGALQETQYF.

This chain joins TRBV30 and TRBJ1-1, with unresolved D. Deletions cut 0 bases from V and 5 bases from J, with 10 bases between. From germline, CDR1 is GTSNPN and CDR2 SVGIG (reference sequence). CDR3 length: 13 residues. CDR3 bases: TGTGCCTGGAGTGTCACTGCGGTGACTGAAGCTTTCTTT. Its protein is CAWSVTAVTEAFF.